This TCR beta chain originates from a study of T cell responses to AZD1222 COVID-19 vaccine. The study's findings and limits: The reported proportion of spike-specific TCRs targeting unmutated variant regions was nearly half. None of the repertoires were sampled until the peak T cell response had passed. Donors skewed white British and female; clonal diversity was possibly underestimated.

Details on this clone: Its antigen is as yet unknown.

With 2 bases removed from V and 0 bases from J, the gap between germline ends came to 12 bases. This CDR3 is built from 16 residues. Germline assignment: CDR1 SGHDT and CDR2 YYEEEE. Sequencing was performed with immunoSEQ multiplex PCR; in TCRdb, only in-frame clones are kept and a portion is missing. The data show 95,000 to 150,000 clones, about 90% seen once. The chain carries TRBV5-6 and TRBJ2-1; D is uncertain. The clonotype originates from an adult in good health. Specimen: peripheral blood, collected on day 0 of AZD1222 vaccination. CDR3 residues: CASSLPAATSYNEQFF. The CDR3 nucleotides are TGTGCCAGCAGCTTACCAGCCGCGACCTCCTACAATGAGCAGTTCTTC.